These 8 T cell receptor beta chains came from one sample sequenced in a study of regulatory T cells in long-lasting Graves disease. The time point was: persistent/refractory GD, antithyroid drugs over 5 years with positive TRAb. RNA isolated from PBMCs was used to make the TCR library. HTBI primers from iRepertoire and Arm-PCR of CDR3 regions yielded the TCR beta libraries. One entry per CDR3 protein, called by TCRdb with MiXCR from the multiplex PCR reads. The data contain approximately 690,000 distinct CDR3 sequences, approximately 31% of them singletons. The sample in question was peripheral blood mononuclear cells (PBMCs), obtained when the disease was refractory, from a patient treated with antithyroid drugs. The receptors originated from a female donor with Graves disease.

This clonotype was seen more than once but under ten times. The chain carries TRBV7-9 and TRBJ2-5, with 11 bases identical to TRBD2. V shed 1 base and J 5 bases; nucleotides not matched to a gene: 6. The CDR3 has 16 amino acids. CDR1 is SEHNR, CDR2 FQNEAQ, per germline (reference sequence). CDR3 sequence reads: CASSLELTSGSETQYF. The CDR3 DNA sequence: TGTGCCAGCAGCTTAGAACTTACTAGCGGGAGCGAGACCCAGTACTTC.

This clonotype was observed at least ten times. The V gene is TRBV2, the J gene TRBJ1-1; 7 bases match TRBD1. J lost 0 bases, V lost 5 bases, and 3 bases had no gene match. The CDR3 spans 14 residues. Germline V gene lookup returns CDR1 SNHLY and CDR2 FYNNEI. CDR3 sequence (DNA): TGTGCCAGCAGTAAGACAGGGATGAACACTGAAGCTTTCTTT. Its protein product is CASSKTGMNTEAFF.

J is TRBJ2-5 and V is TRBV10-3, with TRBD1 as a possible D gene (8 bases). Trimming removed 3 bases from V and 5 bases from J, with 13 bases in between. CDR3 length equals 14 residues. Germline V gives CDR1 ENHRY, CDR2 SYGVKD. The CDR3 DNA reads TGTGCCATCAGTGACACAGGGGGGGAGGAGACCCAGTACTTC. It specifies CAISDTGGEETQYF.

In this sample, this clonotype turned up many times. The V and J genes are TRBV12-3 or TRBV12-4 and TRBJ1-1; D might be TRBD1 (5 bases). Trimming stripped 3 bases from V and 3 bases from J, with 14 bases between. This CDR3 contains 15 residues. In DNA form, the CDR3 reads TGTGCCAGCAGTTTTAGACGGGACGGGGACACTGAAGCTTTCTTT. This gives the protein CASSFRRDGDTEAFF.

V and J are TRBV19 and TRBJ1-5, with D possibly TRBD1 on 5 matching bases. The germline CDR1 and CDR2 sequences are LNHDA and SQIVND (reference sequence). V was clipped by 7 bases and J by 2 bases, with 18 bases between them. This CDR3 has 16 amino acids. In DNA form, the CDR3 reads TGTGCCAGTAACGATGGGGGGGTCCTTCGCAATCAGCCCCAGCATTTT. Translation: CASNDGGVLRNQPQHF. Complete variable domain (other parts from reference TRBV19 and TRBJ1-5): DGGITQSPKYLFRKEGQNVTLSCEQNLNHDAMYWYRQDPGQGLRLIYYSQIVNDFQKGDIAEGYSVSREKKESFPLTVTSAQKNPTAFYLCASNDGGVLRNQPQHFGDGTRLSIL.

This clonotype appeared many times. The chain recombines TRBV7-2 with TRBJ1-4; D is uncertain. Germline V gene sequence: CDR1 SGHTA, CDR2 FQGNSA. The CDR3 length is 14 residues. Trimming shortened V by 3 bases and J by 6 bases, and 11 bases separated the two germline ends. The CDR3 nucleotides read TGTGCCAGCAGCTTGACGGTTACGGATGAAAAACTGTTTTTT. Translation: CASSLTVTDEKLFF.

The CDR3 DNA follows: TGTGCCAGTAGTACCACTAGCGGGAGCTCCTACGAGCAGTACTTC. Translating gives CASSTTSGSSYEQYF. The rearrangement uses TRBV19 and TRBJ2-7, with 11 bases identical to TRBD2. V lost 4 bases, J lost 0 bases, and 2 bases stayed unmatched. Germline CDR1 and CDR2: LNHDA and SQIVND (reference sequence). This CDR3 spans 15 amino acids.

This clonotype was seen more than once but under ten times. This chain joins TRBV20-1 and TRBJ1-2; TRBD1 matches at 9 bases. The V gene end was trimmed by 3 bases and the J gene end by 8 bases; junction bases not matched to a gene: 10. This CDR3 has 14 amino acids. Germline V gives CDR1 DFQATT, CDR2 SNEGSKA (reference sequence). CDR3 residues: CSASHPWTGVGYTF. The CDR3, as DNA: TGCAGTGCTAGTCACCCTTGGACAGGGGTCGGCTACACCTTC.